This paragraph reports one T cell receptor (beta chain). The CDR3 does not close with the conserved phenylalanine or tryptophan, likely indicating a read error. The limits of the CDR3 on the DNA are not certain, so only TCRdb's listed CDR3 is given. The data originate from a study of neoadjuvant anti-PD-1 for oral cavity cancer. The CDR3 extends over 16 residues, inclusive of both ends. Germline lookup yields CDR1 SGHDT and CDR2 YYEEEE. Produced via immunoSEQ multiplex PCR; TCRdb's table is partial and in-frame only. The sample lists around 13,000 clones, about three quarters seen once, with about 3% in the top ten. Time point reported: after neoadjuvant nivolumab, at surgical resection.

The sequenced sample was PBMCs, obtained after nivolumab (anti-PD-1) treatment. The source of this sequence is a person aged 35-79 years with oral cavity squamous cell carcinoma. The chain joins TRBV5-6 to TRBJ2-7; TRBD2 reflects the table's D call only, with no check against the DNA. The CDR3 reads CASSLGPGGTSGRITI.